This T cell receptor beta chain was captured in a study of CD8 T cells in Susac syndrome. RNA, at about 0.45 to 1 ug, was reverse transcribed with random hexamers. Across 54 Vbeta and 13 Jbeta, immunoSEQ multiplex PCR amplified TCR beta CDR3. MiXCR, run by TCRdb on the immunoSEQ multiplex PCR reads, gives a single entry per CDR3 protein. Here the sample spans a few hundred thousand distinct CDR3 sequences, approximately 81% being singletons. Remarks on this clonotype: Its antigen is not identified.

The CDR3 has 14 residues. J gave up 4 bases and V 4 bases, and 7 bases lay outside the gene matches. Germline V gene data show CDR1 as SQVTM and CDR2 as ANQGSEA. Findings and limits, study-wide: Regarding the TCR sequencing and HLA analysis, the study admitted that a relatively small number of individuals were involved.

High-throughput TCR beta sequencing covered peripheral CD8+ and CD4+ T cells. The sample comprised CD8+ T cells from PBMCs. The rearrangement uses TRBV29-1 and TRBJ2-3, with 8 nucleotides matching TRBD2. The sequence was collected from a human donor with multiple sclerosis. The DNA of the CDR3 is TGCAGCGTTGTCGGGGGGGACACAGCAGATACGCAGTATTTT. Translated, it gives CSVVGGDTADTQYF.